This entry lists 27 T cell receptor beta chains sequenced from one sample in a study of CD8 T cells in ankylosing spondylitis. MiXCR, run by TCRdb on the 5' RACE reads, gives a single entry per CDR3 protein. The sample lists under 250,000 distinct CDR3 sequences; approximately 24% were seen once. Source material: blood, either unsorted or a sorted T cell fraction (not recorded which). These receptor sequences come from a male donor with ankylosing spondylitis or in good health (not recorded which).

Ten or more counts support this clonotype. This CDR3 reads CSASSGGGSNQPQHF. The CDR3 nucleotides are TGCAGTGCTAGTTCCGGGGGTGGTAGCAATCAGCCCCAGCATTTT. The rearrangement uses TRBV20-1 and TRBJ1-5; D perhaps matches TRBD1 (5 bases). CDR3 length: 15 residues. CDR1 and CDR2 (germline): DFQATT, SNEGSKA (reference sequence). V was trimmed by 3 bases and J by 0 bases, leaving 12 bases between them.

As to this clonotype: This may be a read error, as it is one base from a much larger clone. CDR3 sequence reads: CAISARDSSYEQYF. In DNA, the CDR3 is TGTGCCATCAGTGCCCGGGACAGCTCCTACGAGCAGTACTTC. The V call is TRBV10-3, the J call TRBJ2-7; TRBD1 aligns across 7 bases. This CDR3 contains 14 residues. V shed 4 bases and J 0 bases; nucleotides not matched to a gene: 3. Germline assignment: CDR1 ENHRY and CDR2 SYGVKD.

This clonotype was recorded a few times. The gene calls are TRBV29-1 and TRBJ2-1, with 10 bases lining up with TRBD2. J gave up 4 bases and V 5 bases, and 8 bases lay outside the gene matches. Germline V lookup: CDR1 SQVTM, CDR2 ANQGSEA. The CDR3 is 15 amino acids. The CDR3 DNA reads TGCAGCGTTAAAGTTCTAGCGGGAGCGTACAATGAGCAGTTCTTC. It is translated as CSVKVLAGAYNEQFF.

This clonotype was seen only once. The V and J genes are TRBV4-3 and TRBJ2-6, with a weak D call TRBD2 (6 bases). This CDR3 comprises 16 residues. Germline lookup yields CDR1 LGHNA and CDR2 YSLEER. V was clipped by 0 bases and J by 4 bases, with 10 bases between them. CDR3 residues: CASSQESGSGANVLTF. As DNA, the CDR3 is TGCGCCAGCAGCCAAGAATCCGGGAGCGGGGCCAACGTCCTGACTTTC.

The table lists this clonotype with many counts. The V gene is TRBV20-1, the J gene TRBJ1-1, with a weak D call TRBD1 (5 bases). CDR3 length: 15 amino acids. Germline CDR1 reads DFQATT; CDR2 reads SNEGSKA (reference sequence). The V end lost 4 bases, the J end lost 0 bases, and 15 bases lay between the germline ends. CDR3 protein: CSAILPGLMNTEAFF. The CDR3 nucleotides are TGCAGTGCTATATTACCGGGACTGATGAACACTGAAGCTTTCTTT.

This clonotype showed up just a few times. The rearrangement uses TRBV20-1 and TRBJ2-5; D remains unclear. The CDR3 is 15 amino acids. Germline V lookup: CDR1 DFQATT, CDR2 SNEGSKA (reference sequence). The V and J ends lost 2 bases and 2 bases respectively, with 15 bases between them. The CDR3 region is CSARTQWVRQETQYF. DNA for the CDR3: TGCAGTGCTAGAACCCAATGGGTCCGACAAGAGACCCAGTACTTC.

This clonotype showed up many times. V usage is TRBV27 and J usage is TRBJ1-4; no reliable D call. Looked up from germline, CDR1 is MNHEY and CDR2 is SMNVEV (reference sequence). Trimming left V 0 bases short and J 7 bases short, with 6 bases between. CDR3 length: 13 residues. The CDR3, as DNA: TGTGCCAGCAGTTTATCTCTGGGTGAAAAACTGTTTTTT. Its translation is CASSLSLGEKLFF.

V and J are TRBV29-1 and TRBJ2-7, with a possible D match to TRBD2 (6 bases). This CDR3 contains 16 residues. Trimming left V 1 base short and J 0 bases short, with 16 bases between. Per the germline V gene, CDR1 is SQVTM and CDR2 is ANQGSEA. CDR3 sequence reads: CSVEGRTGVFSYEQYF. The CDR3 DNA is TGCAGCGTTGAAGGACGGACGGGAGTGTTCTCCTACGAGCAGTACTTC.

The V and J genes are TRBV25-1 and TRBJ2-7, with TRBD2 identical over 10 bases. This CDR3 region has 14 residues. CDR1 and CDR2 (germline): MGHDK, SYGVNS. V was clipped by 4 bases and J by 4 bases; unmatched bases: 4. The CDR3 coding sequence is TGTGCCAGCAGTGGAGCTAGCGGGAGATACGAGCAGTACTTC. Residues: CASSGASGRYEQYF.

This clonotype has a count of ten or more. The chain recombines TRBV11-2 with TRBJ2-1; 11 positions agree with TRBD1. This CDR3 is 15 amino acids long. Germline V CDR1 and CDR2: SGHAT, FQNNGV. The ends lost 3 bases at V and 2 bases at J; junction bases unmatched: 0. The CDR3 here is CASSLDRGPYNEQFF. The CDR3 bases are TGTGCCAGCAGCTTGGACAGGGGGCCCTACAATGAGCAGTTCTTC.

This clonotype was observed many times. This CDR3 reads CSVADRANTEAFF. Here the CDR3 DNA reads TGCAGCGTTGCTGACAGGGCGAACACTGAAGCTTTCTTT. The chain joins TRBV29-1 to TRBJ1-1, with 7 bases fitting TRBD1. The CDR3 contains 13 residues. Germline V CDR1 and CDR2: SQVTM, ANQGSEA. V lost 4 bases and J lost 1; bases outside the gene matches: 3.

The V call is TRBV27, the J call TRBJ2-5; D is possibly TRBD2 (6 bases). There are 13 residues in the CDR3. V lost 6 bases to trimming and J lost 6 bases, with 14 bases between them. Germline CDR1 is MNHEY and CDR2 is SMNVEV (reference sequence). The DNA of the CDR3 is TGTGCCAGCAGGGAGCAGGGAGGAAAGACCCAGTACTTC. Translating it yields CASREQGGKTQYF.

The chain couples TRBV5-6 to TRBJ2-6; D possibly corresponds to TRBD1 (5 bases). The CDR3 extends over 15 amino acids. Germline CDR1 is SGHDT and CDR2 is YYEEEE. V lost 6 bases to trimming and J lost 8 bases, with 18 bases between them. The CDR3 sequence: CASNYGKGQPNVLTF. As DNA, the CDR3 is TGTGCCAGCAACTATGGGAAGGGGCAGCCCAACGTCCTGACTTTC.

The chain combines TRBV9 with TRBJ1-1; D gene uncertain. This CDR3 is built from 15 residues. The germline V and J ends were trimmed by 0 bases and 2 bases, with 11 bases remaining between them. CDR1 and CDR2 from the germline V gene are SGDLS and YYNGEE. CDR3: CASSVVTADNTEAFF. CDR3 nucleotide sequence: TGTGCCAGCAGCGTAGTAACGGCAGATAACACTGAAGCTTTCTTT.

In this sample, this clonotype turned up many times. The V and J genes are TRBV28 and TRBJ1-6; D uncertain. The germline V gene encodes CDR1 MDHEN and CDR2 SYDVKM. The CDR3 runs to 16 residues. Trimming took off 0 bases at V and 14 bases at J, with 20 bases between the two ends. CDR3 sequence (DNA): TGTGCCAGCAGTTTATGGGTTGATACCCGCGTGGGAGCCCTCCACTTT. Amino acids: CASSLWVDTRVGALHF.

This clonotype was counted between two and nine times. This chain uses TRBV29-1 with TRBJ1-4; D not resolved. The CDR3 consists of 13 residues. The V end was cut by 3 bases, the J end by 8 bases, with 13 bases between. Germline CDR1 is SQVTM and CDR2 is ANQGSEA. The CDR3 here is CSVESSAGEKLFF. In nucleotides, the CDR3 is TGCAGCGTTGAGTCTAGCGCGGGGGAAAAACTGTTTTTT.

The genes are TRBV5-1 and TRBJ2-3; D remains unclear. The V gene lost 3 bases and the J gene lost 2 bases, with 7 bases spanning the gap. The CDR3 has 13 residues. Germline CDR1 and CDR2: SGHRS and YFSETQ. CDR3 loop: CASSSRPTDTQYF. The CDR3 nucleotides are TGCGCCAGCAGCTCCAGACCCACAGATACGCAGTATTTT.

The V call is TRBV20-1, the J call TRBJ2-7; TRBD2 matches 11 bases. V was pared by 3 bases and J by 3 bases, with 7 bases of the junction left unmatched. Germline CDR1 DFQATT, CDR2 SNEGSKA (reference sequence). The CDR3 has 15 residues. CDR3: CSASPTSGIYYEQYF. Written as DNA, the CDR3 is TGCAGTGCTAGCCCGACTAGCGGGATTTACTACGAGCAGTACTTC.

This clonotype was seen at least ten times. The V gene is TRBV24-1, the J gene TRBJ2-6; D ambiguous. Between the trimmed V and J ends, which lost 4 bases and 2 bases, there was a span of 11 bases. CDR1 is KGHDR and CDR2 is SFDVKD in the germline V gene. This CDR3 region has 16 residues. The CDR3 DNA follows: TGTGCCACCAGTGACACTTCTACTCCTGGGGCCAACGTCCTGACTTTC. This gives the protein CATSDTSTPGANVLTF.

Remarks on this clonotype: The germline gene is not matched at one end of the junction; a read error may be the cause. V usage is TRBV12-3 or TRBV12-4 and J usage is TRBJ2-1; possibly TRBD1 or TRBD2 for D (5 bases each). The CDR3 consists of 12 residues. DNA for the CDR3: TGTGTCAGCAGTCTGGGGACGGGATTCGGCTTCTTC. It yields the protein CVSSLGTGFGFF.

As DNA, the CDR3 is TGCAGCGTTGAAGGGGGACAGGGGAAAGAGAATCTAGCCAAAAACATTCAGTACTTC. This gives the protein CSVEGGQGKENLAKNIQYF. The J gene is TRBJ2-4, the V gene TRBV29-1; the match to TRBD1 covers 10 bases. Germline assignment: CDR1 SQVTM and CDR2 ANQGSEA. The CDR3 has 19 amino acids. The V segment lost 1 base and the J segment 0 bases; nucleotides outside the gene matches: 12.

This clonotype showed up many times. The chain joins TRBV10-2 to TRBJ1-5; D is unclear. Between the trimmed V and J ends, which lost 2 bases and 5 bases, there was a span of 22 bases. The CDR3 covers 18 residues. The V gene's germline CDR1 is WSHSY and CDR2 SAAADI. CDR3 in amino acids: CASSEIGLGRPRDQPQHF. The CDR3 DNA reads as TGCGCCAGCAGTGAGATTGGCCTGGGCAGGCCCCGCGATCAGCCCCAGCATTTT.

This clonotype was detected ten times or more. The chain has TRBV20-1 and TRBJ2-3, with D possibly called TRBD1 or TRBD2 (5 bases each). This CDR3 region has 13 residues. Germline CDR1 reads DFQATT; CDR2 reads SNEGSKA (reference sequence). The V end lost 6 bases, the J end lost 2 bases, and 12 bases lay between the germline ends. The CDR3 sequence is CSARDENTDTQYF. In DNA form, the CDR3 reads TGCAGTGCACGGGACGAGAACACAGATACGCAGTATTTT.

This chain connects TRBV7-2 to TRBJ1-2, with 8 bases aligning to TRBD1. The germline gives CDR1 SGHTA, CDR2 FQGNSA. This CDR3 region has 15 residues. V lost 2 bases to trimming and J lost 5 bases; unmatched junction nucleotides: 7. CDR3 DNA sequence: TGTGCCAGCAGCTTAAGGACGGGACAGGAGTATGGCTACACCTTC. It is translated as CASSLRTGQEYGYTF.

The chain recombines TRBV12-3 or TRBV12-4 with TRBJ2-7, with D possibly TRBD1 on 5 matching bases. V was clipped by 7 bases and J by 5 bases, with 9 bases between them. The CDR3 is made up of 11 amino acids. This CDR3 reads CASMVGDEQYF. The CDR3 DNA reads TGTGCCAGCATGGTAGGGGACGAGCAGTACTTC.

This clonotype was observed a handful of times. The genes are TRBV20-1 and TRBJ1-1, with 7 bases fitting TRBD1. The CDR3 loop spans 13 amino acids. Germline V gives CDR1 DFQATT, CDR2 SNEGSKA (reference sequence). V shed 5 bases, J shed 5 bases, and the junction held 8 bases outside the gene matches. The CDR3 is CSAHDRVRTEAFF. As DNA, the CDR3 is TGCAGTGCTCACGACAGGGTTCGGACTGAAGCTTTCTTT.

This clonotype came up many times. V usage is TRBV5-8 and J usage is TRBJ1-6; unclear D gene. V was cut by 1 base and J by 1 base, with 9 bases left in between. The CDR3 has 16 amino acids. Per germline, CDR1 SGHTS and CDR2 YDEGEE. As DNA, the CDR3 is TGTGCCAGCAGCTTGTGGGGATTGTCCTATAATTCACCCCTCCACTTT. Its protein product is CASSLWGLSYNSPLHF.